The 25 T cell receptor beta chains in this list originate from one sample, sequenced in a study of identical twins. Using its own MiXCR run on the 5' RACE reads, TCRdb lists one record per CDR3 protein. The sample holds 1.5 million to 2 million distinct CDR3 sequences, less than 35% seen once. Sequenced: cord blood. These receptors originate from a newborn girl in good health.

Only a few counts were recorded for this clonotype. V gene TRBV27 combines with J gene TRBJ2-1; 7 bases match TRBD2. This CDR3 comprises 14 residues. Germline CDR1 MNHEY, CDR2 SMNVEV (reference sequence). After removal of 1 base from V and 7 bases from J, the junction contained 4 bases not matched to a gene. The CDR3 spells CASSLWAGDNEQFF. CDR3 DNA: TGTGCCAGCAGTTTATGGGCGGGAGATAATGAGCAGTTCTTC.

There are a few counts of this clonotype. This rearrangement joins TRBV28 to TRBJ2-3; possible D gene TRBD1, 6 bases. CDR1 and CDR2 (germline): MDHEN, SYDVKM. V was cut by 6 bases and J by 2 bases, with 12 bases left in between. The CDR3 runs 14 residues. The CDR3 coding sequence is TGTGCCAGCAGATCCGGGACACCCACAGATACGCAGTATTTT. Encoded protein: CASRSGTPTDTQYF. Supplemented by reference TRBV28 and TRBJ2-3, the full variable domain reads DVKVTQSSRYLVKRTGEKVFLECVQDMDHENMFWYRQDPGLGLRLIYFSYDVKMKEKGDIPEGYSVSREKKERFSLILESASTNQTSMYLCASRSGTPTDTQYFGPGTRLTVL.

J is TRBJ2-7 and V is TRBV4-2, with 12 positions matching TRBD2. J lost 9 bases, V lost 0 bases, and 6 bases had no gene match. In germline, CDR1 is LGHNA, CDR2 YNFKEQ. This CDR3 is built from 15 residues. The CDR3 DNA sequence: TGTGCCAGCAGCCAAGACCCTAGCGGGGGGGAAGGGCAGTACTTC. Amino acid sequence: CASSQDPSGGEGQYF.

As DNA, the CDR3 is TGTGCCAGCAGTTTACGGGGGGGCCTTAATGAAAAACTGTTTTTT. Protein sequence: CASSLRGGLNEKLFF. The chain carries TRBV12-3 or TRBV12-4 and TRBJ1-4; possibly TRBD1 for D (6 bases). This CDR3 has 15 residues. V was pared by 2 bases and J by 4 bases, with 11 bases between.

There are a few counts of this clonotype. The chain carries TRBV29-1 and TRBJ2-1; 13 positions agree with TRBD2. Trimming at V came to 4 bases and at J to 10 bases, leaving 4 bases not matched to a gene. Germline V gives CDR1 SQVTM, CDR2 ANQGSEA. The CDR3 is 13 amino acids. The CDR3 reads CSVGGTSGIEQFF. The CDR3 DNA sequence: TGCAGCGTTGGGGGGACTAGCGGGATCGAGCAGTTCTTC.

The chain links TRBV2 to TRBJ1-2; D is uncertain. Germline loops: CDR1 SNHLY, CDR2 FYNNEI. V was shortened by 4 bases and J by 0 bases, with 9 bases between the two germline ends. The CDR3 consists of 14 residues. CDR3 sequence reads: CASSVRVPNYGYTF. CDR3 DNA: TGTGCCAGCAGTGTTAGGGTTCCTAACTATGGCTACACCTTC.

CDR3 residues: CASSFSGGAGLETQFF. The CDR3 DNA reads as TGTGCCAGCAGCTTTAGTGGAGGGGCAGGGCTAGAGACCCAGTTCTTC. The chain combines TRBV11-2 with TRBJ2-5, with TRBD2 as a possible D gene (6 bases). The end of the DNA fits TRBJ2-1 better, so the J call may be wrong. CDR1 and CDR2 (germline): SGHAT, FQNNGV. CDR3 length: 16 residues.

In DNA, the CDR3 is TGTGCCAGCAGCGACAGGGTGGTCACCGGGGAGCTGTTTTTT. Residues: CASSDRVVTGELFF. The chain combines TRBV9 with TRBJ2-2; the D gene is possibly TRBD1 (6 bases). Germline values: CDR1 SGDLS, CDR2 YYNGEE. CDR3 size: 14 residues. With 3 bases removed from V and 4 bases from J, the gap between germline ends came to 10 bases.

This chain joins TRBV29-1 and TRBJ1-2, with D possibly TRBD1 on 5 matching bases. The ends were cut back, 2 bases at V and 4 bases at J, with 20 bases in the middle. The CDR3 has 16 amino acids. CDR1 is SQVTM, CDR2 ANQGSEA, per germline. CDR3 sequence: CSVEFRGRGSGYGYTF. The CDR3 DNA sequence: TGCAGCGTTGAATTTAGGGGTCGGGGGTCGGGCTATGGCTACACCTTC.

A few counts support this clonotype. V gene TRBV12-5 combines with J gene TRBJ1-2; D may be TRBD1 (5 bases). Germline CDR1 and CDR2: LGHNT and FRNRAP. This CDR3 is built from 13 residues. V lost 3 bases, J lost 7 bases, and 12 bases lay in between. The CDR3 DNA is TGTGCTAGTGGTTTCGAGGGGCGAGGTGGCTACACCTTC. Protein product: CASGFEGRGGYTF. The whole variable domain, filled in from reference TRBV12-5 and TRBJ1-2, reads DARVTQTPRHKVTEMGQEVTMRCQPILGHNTVFWYRQTMMQGLELLAYFRNRAPLDDSGMPKDRFSAEMPDATLATLKIQPSEPRDSAVYFCASGFEGRGGYTFGSGTRLTVV.

V is TRBV19 and J is TRBJ1-5; no clear D gene. This CDR3 region has 13 residues. Trimming left V 1 base short and J 7 bases short, with 8 bases between. CDR1 and CDR2 (germline): LNHDA, SQIVND (reference sequence). The chain's CDR3 is CASSIAVGQPQHF. The CDR3 DNA is TGTGCCAGTAGTATAGCGGTGGGACAGCCCCAGCATTTT.

The chain links TRBV28 to TRBJ2-7; 9 positions agree with TRBD1. CDR3 length equals 15 residues. The V gene's germline CDR1 is MDHEN and CDR2 SYDVKM. Germline trimming cut 4 bases from V and 0 bases from J; bases unmatched to any gene: 4. The CDR3 sequence is CASSYNRGPSYEQYF. In DNA, the CDR3 is TGTGCCAGCAGTTACAACAGGGGGCCCTCCTACGAGCAGTACTTC.

Comment on this clonotype: Lacking the conserved final phenylalanine or tryptophan, this CDR3 likely reflects a read error. This chain joins TRBV20-1 and TRBJ2-7; 12 bases match TRBD2. After removal of 2 bases from V and 3 bases from J, the junction contained 2 bases not matched to a gene. Germline values: CDR1 DFQATT, CDR2 SNEGSKA (reference sequence). CDR3 length equals 14 residues. DNA for the CDR3: TGCAGTGCTAGACTGACTAGCGGGAGCTACGAGCAGTACATC. As protein: CSARLTSGSYEQYI.

This clonotype showed up just a few times. V is TRBV2 and J is TRBJ1-2, with 8 bases lining up with TRBD1. The J segment lost 0 bases and the V segment lost 5 bases, leaving 5 bases of the junction unmatched. The germline CDR1 and CDR2 sequences are SNHLY and FYNNEI. The CDR3 runs to 15 residues. As DNA, the CDR3 is TGTGCCAGCAGTCGACAGGGGCCTGCTAACTATGGCTACACCTTC. It encodes CASSRQGPANYGYTF.

This clonotype was counted only a few times. This rearrangement joins TRBV11-2 to TRBJ1-1; D gene unclear. The germline V gene encodes CDR1 SGHAT and CDR2 FQNNGV. V dropped 7 bases and J dropped 7 bases, with 13 bases sitting between them. The CDR3 runs 12 residues. The DNA for the CDR3 is TGTGCCAGCACCTTCCGGCGTCGTGAAGCTTTCTTT. This encodes CASTFRRREAFF.

This clonotype was recorded only once. A read error may be the cause here, since a much bigger clone is one base away. The rearrangement joins TRBV5-1 to TRBJ2-5; 9 positions match TRBD1. This CDR3 region has 16 residues. Germline-derived CDR1 and CDR2 are SGHRS and YFSETQ. V was pared by 0 bases and J by 2 bases, with 5 bases of the junction left unmatched. The CDR3 region has the DNA TGCGCCAGCAGCTTGGCCACCGGGACAGGGCAAGAGACCCAGTACTTC. Translating gives CASSLATGTGQETQYF.

J is TRBJ2-7 and V is TRBV18; maybe TRBD1 (6 bases). V lost 6 bases, J lost 0 bases, and 12 bases lay in between. Germline V gives CDR1 KGHSH, CDR2 LQKENI. The CDR3 contains 14 residues. The CDR3 DNA reads TGTGCCAGCTCTAAAAAGGGGGTCTCCTACGAGCAGTACTTC. As protein: CASSKKGVSYEQYF.

This clonotype showed up just a few times. CDR3 DNA: TGCAGTGCTAGAGATCTCGAGAGCGGGGGTCCATACAATGAGCAGTTCTTC. It translates to CSARDLESGGPYNEQFF. The J gene is TRBJ2-1, the V gene TRBV20-1; 8 bases are shared with TRBD2. The CDR3 is 17 amino acids. Germline CDR1 reads DFQATT; CDR2 reads SNEGSKA (reference sequence). Trimming at V came to 0 bases and at J to 4 bases, leaving 11 bases not matched to a gene.

The chain is built from TRBV7-2 and TRBJ2-3; D gene uncertain. The V gene's germline CDR1 is SGHTA and CDR2 FQGNSA. Trimming took 2 bases from V and 6 from J, leaving 18 bases between them. The CDR3 covers 16 residues. The CDR3 DNA is TGTGCCAGCAGCTTATCTCGGGTCCCACGAACCGATACGCAGTATTTT. Residues: CASSLSRVPRTDTQYF. The entire variable domain, with the rest obtained from reference TRBV7-2 and TRBJ2-3, is as follows: GAGVSQSPSNKVTEKGKDVELRCDPISGHTALYWYRQSLGQGLEFLIYFQGNSAPDKSGLPSDRFSAERTGGSVSTLTIQRTQQEDSAVYLCASSLSRVPRTDTQYFGPGTRLTVL.

There are many counts of this clonotype. The rearrangement links TRBV4-1 to TRBJ2-1, with D uncertain. There are 16 residues in the CDR3. Trimming cost V 0 bases and J 7 bases, with 16 bases left between them. Germline V gene data show CDR1 as MGHRA and CDR2 as YSYEKL. CDR3: CASSQESAVRVNEQFF. DNA for the CDR3: TGCGCCAGCAGCCAAGAATCGGCGGTAAGGGTGAATGAGCAGTTCTTC.

The rearrangement joins TRBV12-3 or TRBV12-4 to TRBJ2-2; 12 bases map to TRBD2. The trim removed 5 bases at V and 3 bases at J, leaving 10 bases unmatched. The CDR3 has 18 amino acids. The CDR3 DNA is TGTGCCAGCAGTCCCCGAGGACTAGCGGGAATACACACCGGGGAGCTGTTTTTT. Encoded protein: CASSPRGLAGIHTGELFF.

This clonotype has only a few counts. The J gene is TRBJ2-1, the V gene TRBV9; TRBD2 agrees at 14 bases. Germline CDR1 and CDR2: SGDLS and YYNGEE. The CDR3 runs 15 residues. V lost 4 bases, J lost 8 bases, and 5 bases stayed unmatched. CDR3 nucleotides: TGTGCCAGCAGCCTCCGGACTAGCGGGGGGCATGAGCAGTTCTTC. This translates into CASSLRTSGGHEQFF.

This clonotype was picked up a small number of times. V is TRBV27 and J is TRBJ1-6; a weak D match, TRBD1 (6 bases). CDR3 length: 18 residues. CDR1 and CDR2 (germline): MNHEY, SMNVEV (reference sequence). V shed 7 bases and J shed 3 bases, with 22 bases lying between them. The CDR3, as DNA: TGTGCCAGCACACCTAGATGGGGGCGGCGCGACTATAATTCACCCCTCCACTTT. This encodes CASTPRWGRRDYNSPLHF.

The genes are TRBV28 and TRBJ2-1; the D call may be TRBD1 or TRBD2 (6 bases each). CDR1 MDHEN and CDR2 SYDVKM come from the germline V gene. V was clipped by 2 bases and J by 5 bases, with 16 bases between them. The CDR3 has 16 residues. CDR3 amino acids: CASSLIGRGENNEQFF. The CDR3 DNA follows: TGTGCCAGCAGTTTAATAGGAAGGGGGGAAAACAATGAGCAGTTCTTC.

This clonotype was found a few times. V usage is TRBV6-2 or TRBV6-3 and J usage is TRBJ2-3; D is perhaps TRBD2 (5 bases). Germline lookup yields CDR1 MNHEY and CDR2 SVGEGT. The V end lost 0 bases, the J end lost 6 bases, and 13 bases lay between the germline ends. This CDR3 has 15 residues. The CDR3, as DNA: TGTGCCAGCAGTTACTCCGCGGACCAGCGGGATACGCAGTATTTT. Translation: CASSYSADQRDTQYF.